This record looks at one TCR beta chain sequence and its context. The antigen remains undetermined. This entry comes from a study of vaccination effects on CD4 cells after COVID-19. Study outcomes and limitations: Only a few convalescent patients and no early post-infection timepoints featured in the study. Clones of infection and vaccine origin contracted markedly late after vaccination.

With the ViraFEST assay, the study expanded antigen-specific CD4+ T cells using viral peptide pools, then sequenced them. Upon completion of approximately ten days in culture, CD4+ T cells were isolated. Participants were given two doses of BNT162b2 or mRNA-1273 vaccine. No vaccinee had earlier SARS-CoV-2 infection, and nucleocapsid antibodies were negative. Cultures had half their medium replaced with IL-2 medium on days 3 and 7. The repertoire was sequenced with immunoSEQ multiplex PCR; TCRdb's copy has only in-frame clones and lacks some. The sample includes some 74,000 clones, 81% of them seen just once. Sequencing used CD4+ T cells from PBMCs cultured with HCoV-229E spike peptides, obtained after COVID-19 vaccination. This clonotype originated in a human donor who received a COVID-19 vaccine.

The CDR3 region is CASSPARGDIQYF. CDR3 sequence (DNA): TGTGCCAGCAGCCCCGCCAGGGGAGACATTCAGTACTTC. The rearrangement links TRBV11-3 to TRBJ2-4; TRBD1 might be the D (6 bases). The V end lost 5 bases, the J end lost 8 bases, and 13 bases lay between the germline ends. In germline, CDR1 is SGHNT, CDR2 YENEEA. The CDR3 runs to 13 residues.